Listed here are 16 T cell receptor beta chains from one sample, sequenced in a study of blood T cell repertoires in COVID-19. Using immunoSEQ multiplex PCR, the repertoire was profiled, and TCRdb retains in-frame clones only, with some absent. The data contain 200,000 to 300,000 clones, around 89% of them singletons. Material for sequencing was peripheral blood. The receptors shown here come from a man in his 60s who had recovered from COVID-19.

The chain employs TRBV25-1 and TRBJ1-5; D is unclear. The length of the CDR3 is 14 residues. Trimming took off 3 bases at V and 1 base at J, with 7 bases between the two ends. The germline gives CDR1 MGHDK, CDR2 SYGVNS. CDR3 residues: CASSETTSNQPQHF. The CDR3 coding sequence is TGTGCCAGCAGTGAGACAACGAGCAATCAGCCCCAGCATTTT.

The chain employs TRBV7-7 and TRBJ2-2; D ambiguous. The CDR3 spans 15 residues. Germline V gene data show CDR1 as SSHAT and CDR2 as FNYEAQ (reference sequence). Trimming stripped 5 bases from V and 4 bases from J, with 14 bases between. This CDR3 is CASSPGTLLTGELFF. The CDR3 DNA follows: TGTGCCAGCAGCCCCGGTACTCTTCTCACCGGGGAGCTGTTTTTT. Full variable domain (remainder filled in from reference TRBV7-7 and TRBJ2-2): GAGVSQSPRYKVTKRGQDVTLRCDPISSHATLYWYQQALGQGPEFLTYFNYEAQPDKSGLPSDRFSAERPEGSISTLTIQRTEQRDSAMYRCASSPGTLLTGELFFGEGSRLTVL.

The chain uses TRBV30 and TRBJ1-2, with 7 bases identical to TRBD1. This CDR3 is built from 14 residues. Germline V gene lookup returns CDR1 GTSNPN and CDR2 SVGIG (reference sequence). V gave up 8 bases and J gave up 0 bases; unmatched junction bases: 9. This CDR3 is CAEGQTVANYGYTF. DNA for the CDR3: TGTGCCGAGGGACAGACCGTAGCTAACTATGGCTACACCTTC.

Here the CDR3 DNA reads TGTGCTAGTGGTTTCGGCAGGGCCGGTGAGCAGTTCTTC. Its translation: CASGFGRAGEQFF. The rearrangement links TRBV12-5 to TRBJ2-1; tentative D call: TRBD1 (5 bases). The germline gives CDR1 LGHNT, CDR2 FRNRAP. The CDR3 is 13 residues long. Trimming cost V 3 bases and J 9 bases, with 12 bases left between them. Variable domain in full (rest from reference TRBV12-5 and TRBJ2-1): DARVTQTPRHKVTEMGQEVTMRCQPILGHNTVFWYRQTMMQGLELLAYFRNRAPLDDSGMPKDRFSAEMPDATLATLKIQPSEPRDSAVYFCASGFGRAGEQFFGPGTRLTVL.

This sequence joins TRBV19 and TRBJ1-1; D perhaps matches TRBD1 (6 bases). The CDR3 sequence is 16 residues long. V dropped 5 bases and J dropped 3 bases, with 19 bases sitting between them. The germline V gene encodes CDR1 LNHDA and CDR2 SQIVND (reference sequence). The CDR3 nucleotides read TGTGCCAGTAGTCTTGGTCAGGGGAGAGTCGACACTGAAGCTTTCTTT. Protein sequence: CASSLGQGRVDTEAFF.

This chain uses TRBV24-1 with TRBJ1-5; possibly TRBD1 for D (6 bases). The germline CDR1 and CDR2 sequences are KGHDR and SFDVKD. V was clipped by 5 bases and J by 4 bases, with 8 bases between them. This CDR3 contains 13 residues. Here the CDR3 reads CATSAQGNQPQHF. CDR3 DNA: TGTGCCACCAGTGCACAGGGAAATCAGCCCCAGCATTTT.

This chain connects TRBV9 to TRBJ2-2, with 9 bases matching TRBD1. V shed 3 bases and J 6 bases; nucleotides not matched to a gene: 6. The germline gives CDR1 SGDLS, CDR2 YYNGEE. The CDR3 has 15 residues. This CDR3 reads CASSAGTGLAGELFF. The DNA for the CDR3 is TGTGCCAGCAGCGCCGGGACAGGGTTGGCCGGGGAGCTGTTTTTT.

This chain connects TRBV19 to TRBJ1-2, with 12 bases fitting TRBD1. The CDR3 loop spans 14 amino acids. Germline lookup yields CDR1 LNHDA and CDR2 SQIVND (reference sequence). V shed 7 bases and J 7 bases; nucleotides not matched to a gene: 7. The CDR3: CASTPGTGGFGYTF. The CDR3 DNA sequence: TGTGCCAGTACTCCCGGGACAGGGGGCTTTGGCTACACCTTC.

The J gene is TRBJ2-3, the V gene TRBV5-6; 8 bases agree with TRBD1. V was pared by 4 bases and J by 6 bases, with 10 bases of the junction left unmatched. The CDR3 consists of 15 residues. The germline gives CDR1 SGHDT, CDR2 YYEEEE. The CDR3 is CASSLRQGRWDTQYF. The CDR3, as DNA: TGTGCCAGCAGCCTGCGACAGGGGCGGTGGGATACGCAGTATTTT.

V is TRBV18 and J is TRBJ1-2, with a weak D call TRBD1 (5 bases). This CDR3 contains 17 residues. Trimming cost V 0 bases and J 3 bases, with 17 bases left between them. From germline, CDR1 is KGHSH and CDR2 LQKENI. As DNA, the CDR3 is TGTGCCAGCTCACCACCCTCTGGGGGGGGGTCGGACTATGGCTACACCTTC. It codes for CASSPPSGGGSDYGYTF. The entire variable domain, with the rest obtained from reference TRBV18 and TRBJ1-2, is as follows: NAGVMQNPRHLVRRRGQEARLRCSPMKGHSHVYWYRQLPEEGLKFMVYLQKENIIDESGMPKERFSAEFPKEGPSILRIQQVVRGDSAAYFCASSPPSGGGSDYGYTFGSGTRLTVV.

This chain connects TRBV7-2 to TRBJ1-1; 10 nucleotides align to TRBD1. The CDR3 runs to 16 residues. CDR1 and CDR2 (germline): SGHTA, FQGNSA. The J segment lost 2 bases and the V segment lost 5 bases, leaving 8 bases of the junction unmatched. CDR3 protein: CASSQRGQGHNTEAFF. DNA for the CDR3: TGTGCCAGCAGCCAGAGGGGACAGGGGCACAACACTGAAGCTTTCTTT. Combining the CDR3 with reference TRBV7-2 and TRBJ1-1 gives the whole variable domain GAGVSQSPSNKVTEKGKDVELRCDPISGHTALYWYRQSLGQGLEFLIYFQGNSAPDKSGLPSDRFSAERTGGSVSTLTIQRTQQEDSAVYLCASSQRGQGHNTEAFFGQGTRLTVV.

CDR3: CASSPRQGRREKLFF. As DNA, the CDR3 is TGTGCCAGCAGTCCTCGACAGGGAAGGAGAGAAAAACTGTTTTTT. The rearrangement links TRBV27 to TRBJ1-4; 7 nucleotides line up with TRBD1. The CDR3 spans 15 residues. Germline CDR1 is MNHEY and CDR2 is SMNVEV (reference sequence). Germline trimming cut 5 bases from V and 8 bases from J; bases unmatched to any gene: 11. The variable domain in full, with the rest retrieved from reference TRBV27 and TRBJ1-4, is EAQVTQNPRYLITVTGKKLTVTCSQNMNHEYMSWYRQDPGLGLRQIYYSMNVEVTDKGDVPEGYKVSRKEKRNFPLILESPSPNQTSLYFCASSPRQGRREKLFFGSGTQLSVL.

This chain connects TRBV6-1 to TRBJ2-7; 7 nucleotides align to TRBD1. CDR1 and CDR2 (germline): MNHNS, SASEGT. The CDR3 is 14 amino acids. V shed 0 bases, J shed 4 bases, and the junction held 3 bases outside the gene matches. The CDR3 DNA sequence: TGTGCCAGCAGTGAAGCAGGGGGCGTTTACGAGCAGTACTTC. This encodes CASSEAGGVYEQYF.

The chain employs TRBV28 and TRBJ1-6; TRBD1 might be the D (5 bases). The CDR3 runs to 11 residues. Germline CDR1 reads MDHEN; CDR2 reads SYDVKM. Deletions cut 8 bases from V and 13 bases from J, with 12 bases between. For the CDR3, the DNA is TGTGCCAGCCGGGGGACTGGTCCCCTCCACTTT. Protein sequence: CASRGTGPLHF.

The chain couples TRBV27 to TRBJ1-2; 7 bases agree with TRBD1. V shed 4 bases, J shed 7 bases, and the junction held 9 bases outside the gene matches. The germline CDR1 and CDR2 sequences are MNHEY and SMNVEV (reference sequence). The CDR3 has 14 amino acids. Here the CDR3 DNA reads TGTGCCAGCAGTTCCTCGGACAGGCGAGCTGGCTACACCTTC. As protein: CASSSSDRRAGYTF.

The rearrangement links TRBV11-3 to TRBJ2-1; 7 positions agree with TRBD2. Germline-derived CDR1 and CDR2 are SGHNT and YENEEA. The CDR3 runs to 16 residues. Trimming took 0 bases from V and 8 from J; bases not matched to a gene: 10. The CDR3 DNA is TGTGCCAGCAGCTTAGATGACCAGCGGGGCGGGTATGAGCAGTTCTTC. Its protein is CASSLDDQRGGYEQFF.